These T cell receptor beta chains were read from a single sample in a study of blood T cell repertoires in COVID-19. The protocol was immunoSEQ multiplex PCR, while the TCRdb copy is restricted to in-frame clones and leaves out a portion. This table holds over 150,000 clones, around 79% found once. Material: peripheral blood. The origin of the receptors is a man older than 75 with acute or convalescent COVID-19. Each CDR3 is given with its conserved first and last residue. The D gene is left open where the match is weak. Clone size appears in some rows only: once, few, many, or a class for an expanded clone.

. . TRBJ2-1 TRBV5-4 TGTGCCAGCAGCTCCCGCCGAGTTGCACAGACCCATGAGCAGTTCTTC CASSSRRVAQTHEQFF
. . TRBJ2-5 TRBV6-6 TGTGCCAGCAGGACCAGGGAGACCCAGTACTTC CASRTRETQYF
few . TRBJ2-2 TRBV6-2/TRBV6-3 TGTGCCAGCAGTTACCGTTGGAACACCGGGGAGCTGTTTTTT CASSYRWNTGELFF
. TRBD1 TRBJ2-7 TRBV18 TGTGCCAGCTCACCACCGGACAGGGCGAGCTCCTACGAGCAGTACTTC CASSPPDRASSYEQYF
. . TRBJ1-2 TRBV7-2 TGTGCCAGCAGCTCAACCCAGGGTAACTATGGCTACACCTTC CASSSTQGNYGYTF
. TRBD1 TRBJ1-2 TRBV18 TGTGCCAGCTCCCCTGGACAGGGTGGCTACACCTTC CASSPGQGGYTF
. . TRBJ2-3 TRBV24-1 TGTGCCACCAGTGATTGGGGGGGCCGGGATACGCAGTATTTT CATSDWGGRDTQYF
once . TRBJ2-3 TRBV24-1 TGTGCCACCAGTGCTGTTGGCCCCACAGATACGCAGTATTTT CATSAVGPTDTQYF
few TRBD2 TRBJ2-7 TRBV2 TGTGCCAGCAGTGCGGGAGGCAGTACGTCGTCCTTC CASSAGGSTSSF
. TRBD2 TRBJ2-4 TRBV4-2 TGTGCCAGCAGCCAAGTAAGCGCAAGCGGGGGGTTGGGAAACATTCAGTACTTC CASSQVSASGGLGNIQYF
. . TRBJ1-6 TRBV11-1 TGTGCCAGCAGGGGGCAGGGTGATGGATCACCCCTCCACTTT CASRGQGDGSPLHF
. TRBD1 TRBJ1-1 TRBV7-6 TGTGCCAGCAGCCGGGGACAGGGGGCGAACACTGAAGCTTTCTTT CASSRGQGANTEAFF
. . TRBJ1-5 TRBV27 TGTGCCAGCAGTTTAAGGGGGAGCAATCAGCCCCAGCATTTT CASSLRGSNQPQHF
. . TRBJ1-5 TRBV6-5 TGTGCCAGCAGTTTAGAGGTAGGCAATCAGCCCCAGCATTTT CASSLEVGNQPQHF
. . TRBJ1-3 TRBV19 TGTGCAAGTGGGGCAGGGATACTCTCTGGAAACACCATATATTTT CASGAGILSGNTIYF
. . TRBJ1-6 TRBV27 TGTGCCAGCAGTTTAAGTTTCAGGCTCTATAATTCACCCCTCCACTTT CASSLSFRLYNSPLHF